This TCR beta chain was captured in a study of cytomegalovirus exposure and HLA in healthy donors. Study results and limitations: Follow-up analysis later connected one missense variant in DCLRE1C with trimming of TCR beta V- and J-genes.

On this clone: Its antigen is as yet unknown. The junction shows a germline mismatch at one end, possibly a read error. The sample holds other DNA sequences that translate to the same CDR3.

The CDR3 contains 17 residues. Germline V lookup: CDR1 MNHNS, CDR2 SASEGT. Primers included in the PCR were 60 Vbeta and 13 Jbeta primers. This table comes from immunoSEQ multiplex PCR, and its TCRdb copy is limited to in-frame clones, with some not included. The sample shows 55,000 to 85,000 clones, and approximately 3.6% sits with its ten largest clones. This receptor was taken from a female donor in good health and CMV-seropositive. J is TRBJ1-6 and V is TRBV6-1, with D unclear. The specimen was PBMCs. The DNA for the CDR3 is TGTGCCAGCAGTGCCAGTATCGGGTTCCGGTCTAATTCACCCCTACACTTT. This encodes CASSASIGFRSNSPLHF.